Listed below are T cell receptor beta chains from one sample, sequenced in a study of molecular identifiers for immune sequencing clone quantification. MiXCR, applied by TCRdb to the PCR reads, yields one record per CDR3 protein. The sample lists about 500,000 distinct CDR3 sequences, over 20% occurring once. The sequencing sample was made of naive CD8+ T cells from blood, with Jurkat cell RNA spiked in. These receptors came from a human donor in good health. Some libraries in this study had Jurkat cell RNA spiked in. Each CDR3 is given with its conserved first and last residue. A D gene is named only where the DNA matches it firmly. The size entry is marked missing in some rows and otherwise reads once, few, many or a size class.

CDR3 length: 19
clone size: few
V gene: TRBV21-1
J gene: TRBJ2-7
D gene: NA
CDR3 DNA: TGTGCCAGCAGCAAAGCTGGCGGGTTGGCAAGGGGAGGCCGGTACGAGCAGTACTTC
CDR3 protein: CASSKAGGLARGGRYEQYF

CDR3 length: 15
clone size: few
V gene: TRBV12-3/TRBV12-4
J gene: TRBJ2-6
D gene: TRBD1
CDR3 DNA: TGTGCCAGCAGCGCGACAGGGTCTGGGGCCAACGTCCTGACTTTC
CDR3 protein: CASSATGSGANVLTF

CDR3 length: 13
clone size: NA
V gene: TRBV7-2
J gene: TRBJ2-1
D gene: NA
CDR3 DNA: TGTGCCAGCAGCTTAGACGGGGACAATGAGCAGTTCTTC
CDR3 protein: CASSLDGDNEQFF

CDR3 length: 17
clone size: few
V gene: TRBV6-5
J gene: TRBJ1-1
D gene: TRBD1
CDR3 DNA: TGTGCCAGCAGTGTCACCGGGACAGGCACATTGAACACTGAAGCTTTCTTT
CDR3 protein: CASSVTGTGTLNTEAFF

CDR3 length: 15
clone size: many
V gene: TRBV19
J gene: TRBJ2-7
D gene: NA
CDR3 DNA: TGTGCCAGTAGTATAGCACCGACGGGAAACTACGAGCAGTACTTC
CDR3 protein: CASSIAPTGNYEQYF

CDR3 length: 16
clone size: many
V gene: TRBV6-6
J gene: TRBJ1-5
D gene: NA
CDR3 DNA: TGTGCCAGCAGTTACGAAGTGGGGGGGTCCGGACAGCCCCAGCATTTT
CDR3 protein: CASSYEVGGSGQPQHF

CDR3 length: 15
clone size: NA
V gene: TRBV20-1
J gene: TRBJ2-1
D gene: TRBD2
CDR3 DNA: TGCAGTGCTAGGGACTTGGCGGGAGGGTACAATGAGCAGTTCTTC
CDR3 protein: CSARDLAGGYNEQFF

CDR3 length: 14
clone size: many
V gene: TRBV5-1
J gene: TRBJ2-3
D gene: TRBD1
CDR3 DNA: TGCGCCAGCAGCTGGACAGGGTTGGCAGATACGCAGTATTTT
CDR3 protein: CASSWTGLADTQYF

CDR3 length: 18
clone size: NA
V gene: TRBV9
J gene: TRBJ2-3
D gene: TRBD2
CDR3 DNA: TGTGCCAGCAGCGTAGCTATGGGACTAGCGGGGGTCACAGATACGCAGTATTTT
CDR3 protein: CASSVAMGLAGVTDTQYF

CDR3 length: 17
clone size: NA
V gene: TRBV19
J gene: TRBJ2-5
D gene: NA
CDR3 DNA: TGTGCCAGTAGCTGGGTCGGGGCAGGGGAAATCCAAGAGACCCAGTACTTC
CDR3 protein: CASSWVGAGEIQETQYF

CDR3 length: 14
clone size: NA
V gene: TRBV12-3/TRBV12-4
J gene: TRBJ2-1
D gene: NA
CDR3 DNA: TGTGCCAGCACTTCCCGGGGCTCCTACAATGAGCAGTTCTTC
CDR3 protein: CASTSRGSYNEQFF

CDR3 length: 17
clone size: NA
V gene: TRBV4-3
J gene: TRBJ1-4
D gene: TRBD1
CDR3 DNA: TGCGCCAGCAGCCAAGATTCGACAGGGGGCACTAATGAAAAACTGTTTTTT
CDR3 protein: CASSQDSTGGTNEKLFF

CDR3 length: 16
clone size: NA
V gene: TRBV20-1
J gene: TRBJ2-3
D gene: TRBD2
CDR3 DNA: TGCAGTGCTAGAGACATAAGCGGGACTAGCACAGATACGCAGTATTTT
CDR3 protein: CSARDISGTSTDTQYF

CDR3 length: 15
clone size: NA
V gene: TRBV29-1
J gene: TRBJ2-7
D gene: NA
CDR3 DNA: TGCAGCGTTGATCCCGGTAACCACGACCCCTACGAGCAGTACTTC
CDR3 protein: CSVDPGNHDPYEQYF

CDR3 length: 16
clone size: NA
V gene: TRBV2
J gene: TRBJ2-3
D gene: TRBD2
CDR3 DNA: TGTGCCAGCAGTGAACAGCGGACTAGCGGGGGAGATACGCAGTATTTT
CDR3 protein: CASSEQRTSGGDTQYF

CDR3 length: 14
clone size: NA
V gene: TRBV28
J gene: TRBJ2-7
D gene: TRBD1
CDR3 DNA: TGTGCCAGCCGCTCCGGGACAGGCTCCTACGAGCAGTGCTTC
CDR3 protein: CASRSGTGSYEQCF

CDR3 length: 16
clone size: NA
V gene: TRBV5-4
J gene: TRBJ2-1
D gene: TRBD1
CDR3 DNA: TGTGCCAGCAGCTTGGAGCTAGGGGGCGCGTACAATGAGCAGTTCTTC
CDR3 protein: CASSLELGGAYNEQFF

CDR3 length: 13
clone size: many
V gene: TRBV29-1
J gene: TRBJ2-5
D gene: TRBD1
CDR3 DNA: TGCAGCGTCGAGAGGGACAGCCAAGAGACCCAGTACTTC
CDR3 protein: CSVERDSQETQYF

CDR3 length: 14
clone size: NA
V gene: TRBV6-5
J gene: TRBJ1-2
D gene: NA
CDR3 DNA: TGTGCCAGCAGTTACTCGGGGGAGAACTATGGCTACACCTTC
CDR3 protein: CASSYSGENYGYTF

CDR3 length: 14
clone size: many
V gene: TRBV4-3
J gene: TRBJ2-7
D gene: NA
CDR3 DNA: TGCGCCAGCAGCCAAGCAACAGCGGGCTACGAGCAGTACTTC
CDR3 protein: CASSQATAGYEQYF

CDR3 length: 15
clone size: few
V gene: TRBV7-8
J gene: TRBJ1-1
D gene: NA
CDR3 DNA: TGTGCCAGCAGCCCAGCATCCGGTCTCAACACTGAAGCTTTCTTT
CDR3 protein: CASSPASGLNTEAFF

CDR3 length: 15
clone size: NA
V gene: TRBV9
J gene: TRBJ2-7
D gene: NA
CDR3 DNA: TGTGCCAGCAGCGTAAATGCGGGAAGCTCCTACGAGCAGTACTTC
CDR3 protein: CASSVNAGSSYEQYF

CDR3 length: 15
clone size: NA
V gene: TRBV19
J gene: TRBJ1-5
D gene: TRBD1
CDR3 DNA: TGTGCCAGTAGTGGCGGACAGGGGGCACATCAGCCCCAGCATTTT
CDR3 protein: CASSGGQGAHQPQHF

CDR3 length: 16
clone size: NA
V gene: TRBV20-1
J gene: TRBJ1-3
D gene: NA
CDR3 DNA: TGCAGTGCTAGGAGCGACAGCGCTGATCTGGAAAACACCATATATTTT
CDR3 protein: CSARSDSADLENTIYF

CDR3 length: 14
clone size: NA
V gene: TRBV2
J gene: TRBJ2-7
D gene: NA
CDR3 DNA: TGTGCCAGCTCCGACATTTTACAGGCCTACGAGCAGTACTTC
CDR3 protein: CASSDILQAYEQYF

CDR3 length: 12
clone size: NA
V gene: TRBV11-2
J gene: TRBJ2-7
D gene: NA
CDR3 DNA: TGTGCCAGCAGCTTAGATTTAGACGAGCAGTACTTC
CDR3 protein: CASSLDLDEQYF

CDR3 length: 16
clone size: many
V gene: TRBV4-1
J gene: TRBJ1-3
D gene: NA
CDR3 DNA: TGCGCCAGCAGCCAAGTTCCAGTAGAGTCTGGAAACACCATATATTTT
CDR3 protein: CASSQVPVESGNTIYF

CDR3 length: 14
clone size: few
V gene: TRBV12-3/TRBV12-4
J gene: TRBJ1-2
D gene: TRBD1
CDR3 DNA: TGTGCCAGCAGCCCTGGACAGGGGGGATTTGGCTACACCTTC
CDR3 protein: CASSPGQGGFGYTF

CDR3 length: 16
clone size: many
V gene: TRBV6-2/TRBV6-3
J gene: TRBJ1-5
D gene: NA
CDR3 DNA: TGTGCCAGCAGTTACTTAGACAGTCCTGCAAATCAGCCCCAGCATTTT
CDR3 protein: CASSYLDSPANQPQHF

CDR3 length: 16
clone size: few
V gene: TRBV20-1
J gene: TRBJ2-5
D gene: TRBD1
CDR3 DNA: TGCAGTGCTAGAGATACGGGACAGGTATACCAAGAGACCCAGTACTTC
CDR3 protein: CSARDTGQVYQETQYF

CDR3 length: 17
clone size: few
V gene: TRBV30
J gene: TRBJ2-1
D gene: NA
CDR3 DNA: TGTGCCTGGAGTGTACCAGAGCGTTCATTGACCTACAATGAGCAGTTCTTC
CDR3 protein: CAWSVPERSLTYNEQFF

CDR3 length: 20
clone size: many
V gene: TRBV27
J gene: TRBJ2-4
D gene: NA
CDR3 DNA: TGTGCCAGCAGTTTACCGATTAAGGGGGTCAGCAGACTAGCCAAAAACATTCAGTACTTC
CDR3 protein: CASSLPIKGVSRLAKNIQYF

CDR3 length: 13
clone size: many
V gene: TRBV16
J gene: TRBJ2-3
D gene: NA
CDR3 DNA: TGTGCCAGCATGAGCGCGAACTCAGATACGCAGTATTTT
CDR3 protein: CASMSANSDTQYF

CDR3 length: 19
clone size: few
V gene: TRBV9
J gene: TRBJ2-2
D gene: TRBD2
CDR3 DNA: TGTGCCAGCAGCGTAGATGGGGGAGGGGACGACAAGAACACCGGGGAGCTGTTTTTT
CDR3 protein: CASSVDGGGDDKNTGELFF

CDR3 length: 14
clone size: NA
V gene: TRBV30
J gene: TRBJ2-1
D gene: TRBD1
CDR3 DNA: TGTGCCTGGGAACAGGGGGCGGCCTACAATGAGCAGTTCTTC
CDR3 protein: CAWEQGAAYNEQFF

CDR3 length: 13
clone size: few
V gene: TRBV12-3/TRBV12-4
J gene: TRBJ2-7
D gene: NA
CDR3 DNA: TGTGCCAGCAGCTCCAATGTGGGTTACGAGCAGTACTTC
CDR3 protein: CASSSNVGYEQYF

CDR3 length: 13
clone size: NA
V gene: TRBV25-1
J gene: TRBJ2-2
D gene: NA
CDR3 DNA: TGTGCCAGCAGTGGACTCACCCCCGGGGAGCTGTTTTTT
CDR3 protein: CASSGLTPGELFF

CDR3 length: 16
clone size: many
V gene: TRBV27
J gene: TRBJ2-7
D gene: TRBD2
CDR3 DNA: TGTGCCAGCAGCCAGGGCCGGGGGGGGAGAGGATACGAGCAGTACTTC
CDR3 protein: CASSQGRGGRGYEQYF

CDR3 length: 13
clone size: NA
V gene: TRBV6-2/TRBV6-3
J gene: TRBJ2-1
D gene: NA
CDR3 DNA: TGTGCCAGCAGTTCCGACCGGTACAATGAGCAGTTCTTC
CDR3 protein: CASSSDRYNEQFF

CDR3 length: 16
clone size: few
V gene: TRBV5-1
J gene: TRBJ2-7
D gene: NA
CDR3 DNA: TGCGCCAGCAGCGCGCCTGACCGGGGAAGGTCCTACGAGCAGTACTTC
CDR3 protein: CASSAPDRGRSYEQYF

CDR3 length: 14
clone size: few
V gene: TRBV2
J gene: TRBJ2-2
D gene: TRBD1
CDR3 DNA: TGTGCCAGCAGTGGGGGACAGGGGGCTGGGGAGCTGTTTTTT
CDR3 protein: CASSGGQGAGELFF